One and the same sample provided the 28 T cell receptor beta chains below, sequenced in a study of TIL therapy for anti-PD-1-resistant metastatic lung cancer. Sequencing used immunoSEQ v3. Some clones are missing from TCRdb's copy, which holds only in-frame ones; the method was immunoSEQ multiplex PCR. The data contain tens of thousands of clones, roughly 85% of them singletons. Sample time point: pre-treatment sample, taken before nivolumab and TIL therapy. The sample consisted of blood, taken at baseline. Receptors were obtained from a man in his 70s with non-small cell lung cancer.

A few counts support this clone. The rearrangement links TRBV5-1 to TRBJ2-7; D ambiguous. The CDR3 sequence is 14 residues long. Germline lookup yields CDR1 SGHRS and CDR2 YFSETQ. V lost 1 base to trimming and J lost 7 bases, with 15 bases between them. The DNA for the CDR3 is TGCGCCAGCAGCTTGAAGGCGGACCCCCGGGAGCAGTACTTC. This gives the protein CASSLKADPREQYF.

This rearrangement joins TRBV7-9 to TRBJ2-1; D not resolved. The ends were cut back, 0 bases at V and 3 bases at J, with 6 bases in the middle. Germline CDR1 is SEHNR and CDR2 is FQNEAQ (reference sequence). The CDR3 is 14 amino acids. The CDR3 DNA reads as TGTGCCAGCAGCTTAGCTTTGGGCTACAATGAGCAGTTCTTC. Translating gives CASSLALGYNEQFF.

The chain uses TRBV5-6 and TRBJ2-5; TRBD1 aligns across 10 bases. Germline V lookup: CDR1 SGHDT, CDR2 YYEEEE. J lost 5 bases, V lost 3 bases, and 7 bases had no gene match. The CDR3 is 15 residues long. The CDR3: CASSSRQGARETQYF. Here the CDR3 DNA reads TGTGCCAGCAGCTCACGACAGGGGGCTAGGGAGACCCAGTACTTC.

This chain joins TRBV6-1 and TRBJ2-1, with D unclear. The V gene's germline CDR1 is MNHNS and CDR2 SASEGT. Between the trimmed V and J ends, which lost 5 bases and 9 bases, there was a span of 5 bases. This CDR3 is 10 amino acids long. The CDR3 DNA sequence: TGTGCCAGCAGTTCCGTTGAGCAGTTCTTC. This translates into CASSSVEQFF.

This clone appeared a few times. V gene TRBV19 combines with J gene TRBJ1-5, with 10 bases identical to TRBD1. The CDR3 loop spans 16 amino acids. Germline CDR1 LNHDA, CDR2 SQIVND (reference sequence). The J segment lost 1 base and the V segment lost 6 bases, leaving 6 bases of the junction unmatched. The CDR3 DNA reads TGTGCCAGTAGGAGGACAGGGGGGAGGAGCAATCAGCCCCAGCATTTT. Protein sequence: CASRRTGGRSNQPQHF.

This chain uses TRBV11-2 with TRBJ1-2, with D perhaps TRBD1 (5 bases). The CDR3 runs to 14 residues. Trimming removed 3 bases from V and 5 bases from J, with 13 bases in between. Germline V lookup: CDR1 SGHAT, CDR2 FQNNGV. The DNA of the CDR3 is TGTGCCAGCAGCTTGGGCGGGGGGTGGTATGGCTACACCTTC. Protein sequence: CASSLGGGWYGYTF.

V usage is TRBV5-6 and J usage is TRBJ1-5; the D is unclear. Trimming removed 0 bases at V and 6 bases at J, with 7 bases between. CDR1 SGHDT and CDR2 YYEEEE come from the germline V gene. The CDR3 runs 13 residues. The CDR3 is CASSLGSVQPQHF. DNA of the CDR3: TGTGCCAGCAGCTTGGGGTCAGTTCAGCCCCAGCATTTT.

The chain uses TRBV18 and TRBJ2-7; D gene ambiguous. V shed 3 bases and J shed 6 bases, with 12 bases lying between them. CDR1 and CDR2 (germline): KGHSH, LQKENI. The CDR3 extends over 13 amino acids. The chain's CDR3 is CASSPTAGLEQYF. CDR3 DNA: TGTGCCAGCTCACCCACAGCAGGTCTCGAGCAGTACTTC.

This sequence joins TRBV11-2 and TRBJ2-1, with TRBD2 matching 8 bases. CDR1 and CDR2 from the germline V gene are SGHAT and FQNNGV. The CDR3 has 18 amino acids. Losses at the gene ends were 1 base for V and 3 bases for J; bases not matched to a gene: 11. As DNA, the CDR3 is TGTGCCAGCAGCTTAGCCCCCCCAGCGGGAGTGGGCTACAATGAGCAGTTCTTC. It is translated as CASSLAPPAGVGYNEQFF.

This chain connects TRBV28 to TRBJ2-7; TRBD1 might be the D (6 bases). The CDR3 is 16 amino acids. CDR1 and CDR2 (germline): MDHEN, SYDVKM. With 1 base removed from V and 2 bases from J, the gap between germline ends came to 15 bases. The CDR3 loop is CASSLSNDRPTYEQYF. The CDR3 bases are TGTGCCAGCAGTTTATCCAATGACAGGCCGACCTACGAGCAGTACTTC. The full variable domain, its missing parts supplied by reference TRBV28 and TRBJ2-7, is DVKVTQSSRYLVKRTGEKVFLECVQDMDHENMFWYRQDPGLGLRLIYFSYDVKMKEKGDIPEGYSVSREKKERFSLILESASTNQTSMYLCASSLSNDRPTYEQYFGPGTRLTVT.

The chain joins TRBV2 to TRBJ1-3; 9 nucleotides match TRBD1. This CDR3 spans 22 amino acids. J was trimmed by 0 bases and V by 2 bases; bases with no gene match: 20. The germline V gene encodes CDR1 SNHLY and CDR2 FYNNEI. The CDR3 DNA reads as TGTGCCAGCAGTGAAACCGGATTTGCGAGGGACAGGGTAGATCTCTCTGGAAACACCATATATTTT. Its translation: CASSETGFARDRVDLSGNTIYF.

This sequence joins TRBV14 and TRBJ2-1, with D possibly matching TRBD2 (5 bases). Between the trimmed V and J ends, which lost 3 bases and 4 bases, there was a span of 19 bases. In germline, CDR1 is SGHDN, CDR2 FVKESK. There are 17 residues in the CDR3. Written as DNA, the CDR3 is TGTGCCAGCAGCCACTTGACGGACTTTAATACTTACAATGAGCAGTTCTTC. Protein sequence: CASSHLTDFNTYNEQFF.

The rearrangement joins TRBV4-3 to TRBJ2-3, with D uncertain. The V end was cut by 0 bases, the J end by 10 bases, with 11 bases between. CDR3 length: 13 residues. Germline V gene lookup returns CDR1 LGHNA and CDR2 YSLEER. CDR3 protein: CASSQDRVMAQYF. The CDR3 region has the DNA TGCGCCAGCAGCCAAGATAGGGTTATGGCGCAGTATTTT.

The J gene is TRBJ1-5, the V gene TRBV19, with D tentatively TRBD1 (6 bases). Deletions cut 8 bases from V and 2 bases from J, with 10 bases between. The CDR3 consists of 13 residues. Germline CDR1 is LNHDA and CDR2 is SQIVND (reference sequence). The CDR3 DNA is TGTGCCAGTGGAAACAGGGGCAATCAGCCCCAGCATTTT. Protein: CASGNRGNQPQHF.

V is TRBV11-2 and J is TRBJ2-3, with 7 nucleotides matching TRBD1. Germline values: CDR1 SGHAT, CDR2 FQNNGV. The CDR3 runs 15 residues. Trimming at V came to 5 bases and at J to 0 bases, leaving 5 bases not matched to a gene. The CDR3 loop is CASSLGQTSTDTQYF. The CDR3 region has the DNA TGTGCCAGCAGCCTGGGACAGACAAGCACAGATACGCAGTATTTT.

This clone was seen at least ten times. V gene TRBV15 combines with J gene TRBJ2-7; 7 positions match TRBD1. Unmatched junction bases numbered 6, after V lost 1 base and J lost 6 bases. The CDR3 consists of 14 residues. CDR1 and CDR2 from the germline V gene are LNHNV and YYDKDF (reference sequence). This chain's CDR3 is CATSRAQDRAEQYF. The CDR3 DNA is TGTGCCACCAGCAGAGCCCAAGACAGGGCCGAGCAGTACTTC.

This sequence joins TRBV28 and TRBJ2-7; 9 nucleotides match TRBD1. J lost 3 bases, V lost 8 bases, and 11 bases had no gene match. CDR3 length equals 15 residues. The germline V gene has CDR1 MDHEN and CDR2 SYDVKM. Here the CDR3 reads CASLPPGQGNYEQYF. The CDR3 region has the DNA TGTGCCAGCCTCCCCCCGGGACAGGGTAACTACGAGCAGTACTTC. Full variable domain (remainder filled in from reference TRBV28 and TRBJ2-7): DVKVTQSSRYLVKRTGEKVFLECVQDMDHENMFWYRQDPGLGLRLIYFSYDVKMKEKGDIPEGYSVSREKKERFSLILESASTNQTSMYLCASLPPGQGNYEQYFGPGTRLTVT.

The chain recombines TRBV18 with TRBJ2-3, with D hard to call. With 2 bases removed from V and 4 bases from J, the gap between germline ends came to 4 bases. The CDR3 contains 12 residues. CDR1 is KGHSH, CDR2 LQKENI, per germline. The CDR3 is CASSPTPDTQYF. CDR3 bases: TGTGCCAGCTCACCAACACCAGATACGCAGTATTTT.

The rearrangement uses TRBV9 and TRBJ2-1, with D tentatively TRBD2 (6 bases). V was trimmed by 0 bases and J by 6 bases, leaving 13 bases between them. The CDR3 consists of 15 residues. Germline loops: CDR1 SGDLS, CDR2 YYNGEE. CDR3 DNA: TGTGCCAGCAGCGTAGAAAGCGGGCTGCTCAATGAGCAGTTCTTC. This sequence encodes CASSVESGLLNEQFF. Complete variable domain (other parts from reference TRBV9 and TRBJ2-1): DSGVTQTPKHLITATGQRVTLRCSPRSGDLSVYWYQQSLDQGLQFLIQYYNGEERAKGNILERFSAQQFPDLHSELNLSSLELGDSALYFCASSVESGLLNEQFFGPGTRLTVL.

This chain uses TRBV4-1 with TRBJ2-3, with 8 bases fitting TRBD1. This CDR3 is built from 14 residues. V lost 6 bases to trimming and J lost 2 bases; unmatched junction nucleotides: 4. The germline gives CDR1 MGHRA, CDR2 YSYEKL. The CDR3 DNA sequence: TGCGCCAGCAGACACAGGGGGGACACAGATACGCAGTATTTT. Protein product: CASRHRGDTDTQYF.

The J gene is TRBJ2-3, the V gene TRBV5-8; TRBD1 aligns across 7 bases. The CDR3 length is 15 residues. The V and J ends lost 1 base and 1 base, in that order; junction bases with no gene match: 3. Germline V gene sequence: CDR1 SGHTS, CDR2 YDEGEE. The CDR3 DNA is TGTGCCAGCAGCTTGTCTGGGACAGGCACAGATACGCAGTATTTT. Protein sequence: CASSLSGTGTDTQYF.

The chain has TRBV19 and TRBJ1-5; no clear D gene. This CDR3 has 13 residues. CDR1 and CDR2 from the germline V gene are LNHDA and SQIVND (reference sequence). The V and J ends lost 11 bases and 6 bases respectively, with 17 bases between them. The CDR3 is CAAAPIPRQPQHF. The CDR3 nucleotides are TGTGCCGCCGCCCCCATTCCCCGTCAGCCCCAGCATTTT.

The V call is TRBV5-4, the J call TRBJ2-1; 9 positions agree with TRBD2. The CDR3 is 15 residues long. Trimming at V came to 6 bases and at J to 3 bases, leaving 7 bases not matched to a gene. Germline V gene lookup returns CDR1 SGHNT and CDR2 YYREEE (reference sequence). Written as DNA, the CDR3 is TGTGCCAGCAACTTAGCGGGAGCGGGCTACAATGAGCAGTTCTTC. Its protein is CASNLAGAGYNEQFF.

This clone is termed medium-sized. The chain joins TRBV27 to TRBJ2-1, with 8 nucleotides matching TRBD2. CDR3 length: 16 residues. Losses at the gene ends were 3 bases for V and 7 bases for J; bases not matched to a gene: 11. Germline CDR1 MNHEY, CDR2 SMNVEV (reference sequence). In nucleotides, the CDR3 is TGTGCCAGCAGTTTCCGTCGGGAGGGGCGGGGGAATGAGCAGTTCTTC. It encodes CASSFRREGRGNEQFF.

There are many counts of this clone. The rearrangement joins TRBV7-9 to TRBJ2-7; D not resolved. This CDR3 spans 11 amino acids. Germline assignment: CDR1 SEHNR and CDR2 FQNEAQ (reference sequence). V was trimmed by 0 bases and J by 7 bases, leaving 4 bases between them. The CDR3, as DNA: TGTGCCAGCAGCTTAGCGGGAGAGCAGTACTTC. Encoded protein: CASSLAGEQYF. Variable domain in full (rest from reference TRBV7-9 and TRBJ2-7): DTGVSQNPRHKITKRGQNVTFRCDPISEHNRLYWYRQTLGQGPEFLTYFQNEAQLEKSRLLSDRFSAERPKGSFSTLEIQRTEQGDSAMYLCASSLAGEQYFGPGTRLTVT.

This clone was detected once. This chain joins TRBV5-1 and TRBJ1-1; 7 bases match TRBD1. CDR3 length: 14 amino acids. Germline values: CDR1 SGHRS, CDR2 YFSETQ. V lost 4 bases to trimming and J lost 1 base; unmatched junction nucleotides: 4. The CDR3 spells CASSQGTENTEAFF. The CDR3 bases are TGCGCCAGCAGCCAGGGGACAGAGAACACTGAAGCTTTCTTT.

The rearrangement uses TRBV30 and TRBJ1-5; D gene ambiguous. There are 13 residues in the CDR3. Per the germline V gene, CDR1 is GTSNPN and CDR2 is SVGIG (reference sequence). The germline V and J ends were trimmed by 0 bases and 5 bases, with 8 bases remaining between them. The CDR3 nucleotides read TGTGCCTGGAGTGTAAGCCCCGATCAGCCCCAGCATTTT. Translating gives CAWSVSPDQPQHF.

This chain joins TRBV19 and TRBJ2-2; D perhaps matches TRBD2 (5 bases). CDR1 is LNHDA and CDR2 is SQIVND in the germline V gene (reference sequence). Trimming removed 8 bases from V and 1 base from J, with 14 bases in between. This CDR3 comprises 15 residues. Here the CDR3 DNA reads TGTGCCAGTCAAGCGACCCGGGGGAACACCGGGGAGCTGTTTTTT. Translation gives CASQATRGNTGELFF.